This T cell receptor (beta chain) comes out of a study of shared clonotypes between healthy human individuals. Donors were healthy HIV-negative adults without recently reported acute infections or vaccinations. The CD8 memory fraction combined CD45RO+ cells with TemRA cells (CCR7-negative CD45RA+). CDR3 length equals 21 residues. With 1 base clipped from V and 1 base from J, the junction kept 14 bases outside the gene matches. The germline V gene has CDR1 LGHNT and CDR2 FRNRAP. An assay was performed, and its level was deep. TCRdb's table, derived via immunoSEQ multiplex PCR, lists solely in-frame clones and lacks some. The data contain 400,000 or so clones, 95% to 97% of them singletons.

Sequencing was performed on memory CD8+ T cells sorted from blood. Subset here: CD45RO+ cells pooled with CCR7-negative TemRA cells. V and J are TRBV12-5 and TRBJ2-7, with 15 bases identical to TRBD2. The receptor comes from a man between 25 and 39 years old in good health. As DNA, the CDR3 is TGTGCTAGTGGTTTGGACCCCGCCGGGACTAGCGGGAGGAGGTGGTCCTACGAGCAGTACTTC. Translating gives CASGLDPAGTSGRRWSYEQYF.